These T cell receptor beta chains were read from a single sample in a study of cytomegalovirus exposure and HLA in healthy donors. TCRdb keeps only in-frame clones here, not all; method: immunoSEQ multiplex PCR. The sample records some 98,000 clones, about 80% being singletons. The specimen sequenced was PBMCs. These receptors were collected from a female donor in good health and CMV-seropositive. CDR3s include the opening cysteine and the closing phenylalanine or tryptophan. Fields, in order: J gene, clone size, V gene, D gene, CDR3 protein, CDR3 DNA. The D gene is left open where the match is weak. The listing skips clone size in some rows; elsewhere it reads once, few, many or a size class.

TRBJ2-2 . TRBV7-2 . CASSDDLGRGTGELFF TGTGCCAGCAGCGACGACTTAGGGCGGGGCACCGGGGAGCTGTTTTTT
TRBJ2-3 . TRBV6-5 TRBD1 CASSLQGVSTDTQYF TGTGCCAGCAGTTTACAGGGGGTAAGCACAGATACGCAGTATTTT
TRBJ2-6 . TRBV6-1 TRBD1 CASSEGARGLGANVLTF TGTGCCAGCAGTGAAGGAGCCAGGGGGCTTGGGGCCAACGTCCTGACTTTC
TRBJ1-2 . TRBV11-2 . CASSFRAGPNYGYTF TGTGCCAGCAGCTTTCGAGCAGGGCCTAACTATGGCTACACCTTC
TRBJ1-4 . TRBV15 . CATSRAGTTNEKLFF TGTGCCACCAGCAGGGCGGGGACAACTAATGAAAAACTGTTTTTT
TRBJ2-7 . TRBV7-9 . CASSSTNEQYF TGTGCCAGCAGCTCCACAAACGAGCAGTACTTC
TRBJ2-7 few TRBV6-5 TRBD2 CASRPGLAGDEQYF TGTGCCAGCAGACCGGGACTAGCGGGGGACGAGCAGTACTTC
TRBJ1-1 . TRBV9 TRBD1 CASSVDPQGGETEAFF TGTGCCAGCAGCGTAGACCCACAGGGGGGGGAAACTGAAGCTTTCTTT
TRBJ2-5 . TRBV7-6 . CASSLVVGGETQYF TGTGCCAGCAGCTTAGTGGTTGGAGGAGAGACCCAGTACTTC
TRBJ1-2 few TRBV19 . CASSIGLGGGSGYGYTF TGTGCCAGTAGTATCGGACTTGGGGGGGGCTCGGGGTATGGCTACACCTTC
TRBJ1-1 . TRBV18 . CASSPTGLNTEAFF TGTGCCAGCTCACCAACAGGGTTGAACACTGAAGCTTTCTTT
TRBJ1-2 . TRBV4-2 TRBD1 CASSQTGTGGGGYTF TGTGCCAGCAGCCAAACCGGGACAGGGGGTGGTGGCTACACCTTC
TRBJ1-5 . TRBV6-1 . CASSESQANQPQHF TGTGCCAGCAGTGAATCCCAGGCGAATCAGCCCCAGCATTTT
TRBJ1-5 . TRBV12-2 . CASRLDRVHSNQPQHF TGTGCAAGTCGCTTAGACAGGGTACATTCCAATCAGCCCCAGCATTTT
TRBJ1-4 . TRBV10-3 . CAISESGVGNEKLFF TGTGCCATCAGTGAGTCGGGAGTTGGTAATGAAAAACTGTTTTTT
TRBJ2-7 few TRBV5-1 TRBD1 CASSPGQNLYEQYF TGCGCCAGCAGCCCGGGACAGAATTTGTACGAGCAGTACTTC
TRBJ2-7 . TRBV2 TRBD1 CASSDSGTGGGSAYEQYF TGTGCCAGCAGTGATTCCGGGACAGGGGGAGGTTCCGCCTACGAGCAGTACTTC
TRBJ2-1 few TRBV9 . CASSGGGVGNEQFF TGTGCCAGCAGCGGGGGGGGCGTCGGCAATGAGCAGTTCTTC
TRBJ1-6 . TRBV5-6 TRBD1 CASSSGTGLGSHSPLHF TGTGCCAGCAGCTCCGGGACAGGGTTGGGGTCGCATTCACCCCTCCACTTT
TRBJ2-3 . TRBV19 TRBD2 CASSIVAGGTDTQYF TGTGCCAGTAGTATAGTCGCGGGGGGCACAGATACGCAGTATTTT